The following is a T cell receptor (beta chain) sequence with its context. These data are taken from a study of response to subunit inactivated influenza vaccine. TCRdb reanalysed the RT-PCR reads using MiXCR and keeps one entry per CDR3 protein. The table includes about 540,000 distinct CDR3 sequences, under 30% detected once. Germline V CDR1 and CDR2: DFQATT, SNEGSKA (reference sequence). The CDR3 loop spans 14 amino acids. V lost 2 bases, J lost 2 bases, and 3 bases stayed unmatched. Separately, the same data were catalogued under a study of T cells expressing NK-cell markers. This second study says: Researchers built TCR beta cDNA using 5'RACE template switching with UMIs. It was from sorted CD3+CD56+NKG2C+, CD3+CD56+NKG2C- and CD3+CD56-NKG2C+ T cells that TCR beta repertoires came. With respect to HCMV, most of the eight sequenced donors were seropositive, and one was seronegative. The leading position in the CD3+CD56-NKG2C+ fraction of a few donors also went to these clonotypes.

The sequenced sample was CD4+ T cells sorted from PBMCs, obtained approximately 12 days after vaccination. This receptor was taken from a man aged 45-65 years who received an inactivated influenza vaccine. The chain employs TRBV20-1 and TRBJ2-1, with 7 bases identical to TRBD1. This CDR3 reads CSARSGTAYNEQFF. The CDR3 nucleotides read TGCAGTGCTAGATCTGGGACAGCCTACAATGAGCAGTTCTTC.